This T cell receptor beta chain was sequenced in a study of T cells in Graves' hyperthyroidism and ophthalmopathy. This clonotype was picked up many times. What it recognizes is unknown. Study-level results: From stable hyperthyroidism, ophthalmopathy was set apart by a 13 V-J model.

The CDR3 has 13 residues. The germline V and J ends were trimmed by 6 bases and 4 bases, with 10 bases remaining between them. TCR beta CDR3 sequences were amplified from RNA transcripts. The TCR CDR3 first-round RT-PCR relied on the HTBI primer set. A single record per CDR3 protein comes from TCRdb applying MiXCR to the multiplex PCR reads. The sample consists of roughly 290,000 distinct CDR3 sequences, roughly 13% of them appearing once. Source material for PBMCs was about 10 ml fresh peripheral blood. J is TRBJ2-1 and V is TRBV12-3 or TRBV12-4; the D is unclear. The TCR originated in a woman in her twenties or thirties with Graves' hyperthyroidism that later progressed to Graves' ophthalmopathy. What was sequenced was blood. The CDR3: CASRPTYYNEQFF. The CDR3 DNA sequence: TGTGCCAGCAGACCCACCTATTACAATGAGCAGTTCTTC.